Given below is one TCR beta chain in context. Its specificity is unknown. CDR3 length: 14 residues. Trimming took 3 bases from V and 2 from J, leaving 11 bases between them. Germline V gives CDR1 SGHTA, CDR2 FQGNSA. Each cDNA held unique molecular identifiers, and template switching gave it a universal primer site. In TCRdb, the 5' RACE reads were re-called with MiXCR into one record per CDR3 protein. Among around 220,000 distinct CDR3 sequences, about 10% were seen once, and the ten largest hold 9% to 10%. The sample is drawn from a study of identical twins. The study, taken as a whole, reports: Insertions ran lower in abundant cord blood beta clonotypes, though not in memory repertoires.

The chain links TRBV7-2 to TRBJ2-7; D not certain. The source of this sequence is a man in his fifties or sixties in good health. The specimen was memory T cells sorted from blood. CDR3 sequence (DNA): TGTGCCAGCAGCTTGCCTCGTCAGACCTACGAGCAGTACTTC. Translation: CASSLPRQTYEQYF.